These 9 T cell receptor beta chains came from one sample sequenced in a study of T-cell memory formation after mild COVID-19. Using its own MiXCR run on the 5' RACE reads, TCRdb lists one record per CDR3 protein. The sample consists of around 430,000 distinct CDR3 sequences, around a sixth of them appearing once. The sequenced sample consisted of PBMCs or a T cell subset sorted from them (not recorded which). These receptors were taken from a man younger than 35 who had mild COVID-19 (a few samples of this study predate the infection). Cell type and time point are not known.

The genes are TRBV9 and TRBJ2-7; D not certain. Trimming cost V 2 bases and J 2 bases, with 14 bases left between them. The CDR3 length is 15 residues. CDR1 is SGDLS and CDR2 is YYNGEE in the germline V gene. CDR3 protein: CASSVTPGPTYEQYF. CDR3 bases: TGTGCCAGCAGCGTGACCCCGGGCCCTACCTACGAGCAGTACTTC.

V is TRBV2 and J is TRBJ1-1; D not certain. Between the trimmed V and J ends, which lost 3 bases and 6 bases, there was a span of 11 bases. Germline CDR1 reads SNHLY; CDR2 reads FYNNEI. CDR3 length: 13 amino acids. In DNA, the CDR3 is TGTGCCAGCAGTGAGATGGGAGTGGCTGAAGCTTTCTTT. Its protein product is CASSEMGVAEAFF.

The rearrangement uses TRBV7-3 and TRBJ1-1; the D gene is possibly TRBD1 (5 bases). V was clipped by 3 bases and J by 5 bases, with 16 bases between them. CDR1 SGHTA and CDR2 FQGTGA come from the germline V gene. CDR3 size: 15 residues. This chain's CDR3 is CASSLPTALETEAFF. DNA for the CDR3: TGTGCCAGCAGCTTGCCGACAGCCCTGGAGACTGAAGCTTTCTTT. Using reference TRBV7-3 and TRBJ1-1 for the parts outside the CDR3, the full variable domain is GAGVSQTPSNKVTEKGKYVELRCDPISGHTALYWYRQSLGQGPEFLIYFQGTGAADDSGLPNDRFFAVRPEGSVSTLKIQRTERGDSAVYLCASSLPTALETEAFFGQGTRLTVV.

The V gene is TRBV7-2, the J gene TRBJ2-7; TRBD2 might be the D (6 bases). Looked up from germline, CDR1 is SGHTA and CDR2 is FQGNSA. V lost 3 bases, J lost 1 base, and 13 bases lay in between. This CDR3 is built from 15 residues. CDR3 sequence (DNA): TGTGCCAGCAGCTTCCGGGGGACTGGGTCCTACGAGCAGTACGTC. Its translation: CASSFRGTGSYEQYV.

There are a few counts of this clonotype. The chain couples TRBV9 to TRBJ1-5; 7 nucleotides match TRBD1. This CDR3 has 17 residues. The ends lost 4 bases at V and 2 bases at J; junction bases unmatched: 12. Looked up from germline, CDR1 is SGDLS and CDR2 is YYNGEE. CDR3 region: CASSPPTGRPGNQPQHF. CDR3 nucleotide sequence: TGTGCCAGCAGCCCTCCGACAGGGAGGCCGGGCAATCAGCCCCAGCATTTT.

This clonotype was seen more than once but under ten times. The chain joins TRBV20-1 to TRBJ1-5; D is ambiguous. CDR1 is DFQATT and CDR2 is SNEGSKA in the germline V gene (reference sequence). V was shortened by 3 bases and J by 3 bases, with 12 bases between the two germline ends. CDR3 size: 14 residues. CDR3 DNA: TGCAGTGCTAGGCTCCCGGACCCCAATCAGCCCCAGCATTTT. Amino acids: CSARLPDPNQPQHF.

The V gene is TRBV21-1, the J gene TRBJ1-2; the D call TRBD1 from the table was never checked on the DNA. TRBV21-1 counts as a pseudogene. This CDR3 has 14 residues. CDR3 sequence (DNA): TGTGCCAGCAGCACGTCCCATGACGTACATGGCTACACCTTC. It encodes CASSTSHDVHGYTF.

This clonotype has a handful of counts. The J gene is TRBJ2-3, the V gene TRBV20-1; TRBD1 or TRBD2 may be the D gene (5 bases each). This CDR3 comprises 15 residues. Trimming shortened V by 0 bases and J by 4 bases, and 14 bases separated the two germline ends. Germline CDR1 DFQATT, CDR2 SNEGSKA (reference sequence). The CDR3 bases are TGCAGTGCTAGAGATGGGGGTAGTTGGGCAGATACGCAGTATTTT. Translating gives CSARDGGSWADTQYF.

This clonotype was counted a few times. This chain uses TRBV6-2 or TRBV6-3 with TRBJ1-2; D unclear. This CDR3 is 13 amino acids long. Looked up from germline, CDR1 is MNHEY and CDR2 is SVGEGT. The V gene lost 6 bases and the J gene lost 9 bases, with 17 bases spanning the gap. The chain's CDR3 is CASRGKAAGSYTF. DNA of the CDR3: TGTGCCAGCAGGGGGAAGGCGGCGGGGAGCTACACCTTC.